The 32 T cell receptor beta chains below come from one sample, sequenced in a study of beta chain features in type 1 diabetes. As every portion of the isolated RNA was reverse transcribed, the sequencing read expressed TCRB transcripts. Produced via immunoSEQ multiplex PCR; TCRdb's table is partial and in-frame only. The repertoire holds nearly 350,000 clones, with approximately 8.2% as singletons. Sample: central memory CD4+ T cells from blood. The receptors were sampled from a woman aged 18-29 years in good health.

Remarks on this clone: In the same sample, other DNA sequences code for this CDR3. CDR3 nucleotides: TGTGCCAGCAGTTCCTACTATGGCTACACCTTC. As protein: CASSSYYGYTF. The gene calls are TRBV6-6 and TRBJ1-2, with unresolved D. Trimming took 4 bases from V and 3 from J, leaving 3 bases between them. Germline CDR1 reads MNHNY; CDR2 reads SVGAGI (reference sequence). The CDR3 is made up of 11 amino acids.

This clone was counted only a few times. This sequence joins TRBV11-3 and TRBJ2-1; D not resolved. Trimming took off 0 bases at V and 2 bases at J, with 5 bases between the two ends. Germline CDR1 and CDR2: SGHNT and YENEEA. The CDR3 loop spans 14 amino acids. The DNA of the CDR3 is TGTGCCAGCAGCTTAGATGGGACCTACAATGAGCAGTTCTTC. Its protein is CASSLDGTYNEQFF.

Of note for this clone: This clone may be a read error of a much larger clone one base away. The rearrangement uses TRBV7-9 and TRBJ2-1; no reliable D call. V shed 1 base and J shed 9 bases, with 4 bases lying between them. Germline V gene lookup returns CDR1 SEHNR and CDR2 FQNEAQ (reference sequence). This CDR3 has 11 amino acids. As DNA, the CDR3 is TGTGCCAGCAGCTTAGTTTTTGAGCAGTTCTTC. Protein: CASSLVFEQFF.

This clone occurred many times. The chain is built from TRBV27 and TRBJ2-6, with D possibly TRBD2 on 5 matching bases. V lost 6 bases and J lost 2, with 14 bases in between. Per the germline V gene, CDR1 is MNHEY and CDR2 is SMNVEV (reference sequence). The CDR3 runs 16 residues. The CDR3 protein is CASSSWGEAGANVLTF. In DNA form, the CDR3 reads TGTGCCAGCAGCAGTTGGGGAGAGGCTGGGGCCAACGTCCTGACTTTC.

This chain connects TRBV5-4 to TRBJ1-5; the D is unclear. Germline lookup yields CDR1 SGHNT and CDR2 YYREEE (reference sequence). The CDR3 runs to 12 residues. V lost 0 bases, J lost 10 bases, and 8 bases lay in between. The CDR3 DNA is TGTGCCAGCAGCTTGGCGGGATTACCCCAGCATTTT. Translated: CASSLAGLPQHF.

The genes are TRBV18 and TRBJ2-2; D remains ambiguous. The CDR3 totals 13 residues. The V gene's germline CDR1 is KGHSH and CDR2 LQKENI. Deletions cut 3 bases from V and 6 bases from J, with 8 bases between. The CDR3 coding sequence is TGTGCCAGCTCACCTTCCCCGCCCGGGGAGCTGTTTTTT. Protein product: CASSPSPPGELFF. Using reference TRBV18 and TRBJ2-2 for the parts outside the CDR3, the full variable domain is NAGVMQNPRHLVRRRGQEARLRCSPMKGHSHVYWYRQLPEEGLKFMVYLQKENIIDESGMPKERFSAEFPKEGPSILRIQQVVRGDSAAYFCASSPSPPGELFFGEGSRLTVL.

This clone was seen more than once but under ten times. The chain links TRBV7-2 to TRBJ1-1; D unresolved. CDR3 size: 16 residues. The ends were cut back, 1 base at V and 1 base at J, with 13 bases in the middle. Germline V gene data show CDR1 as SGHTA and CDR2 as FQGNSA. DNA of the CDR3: TGTGCCAGCAGCTTAGGTTACGTGCGGAGGAACACTGAAGCTTTCTTT. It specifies CASSLGYVRRNTEAFF.

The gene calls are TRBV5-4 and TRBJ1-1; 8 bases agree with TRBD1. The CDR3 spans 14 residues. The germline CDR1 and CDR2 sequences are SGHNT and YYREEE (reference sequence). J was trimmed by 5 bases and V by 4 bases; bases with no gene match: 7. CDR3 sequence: CASSTQGARTEAFF. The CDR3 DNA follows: TGTGCCAGCAGCACGCAGGGGGCCCGAACTGAAGCTTTCTTT.

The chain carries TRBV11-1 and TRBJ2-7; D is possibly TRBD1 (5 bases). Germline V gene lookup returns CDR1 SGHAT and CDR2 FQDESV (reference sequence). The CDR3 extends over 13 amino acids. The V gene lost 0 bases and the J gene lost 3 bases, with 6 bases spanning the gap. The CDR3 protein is CASSLAGVYEQYF. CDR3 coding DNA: TGTGCCAGCAGCTTAGCAGGGGTCTACGAGCAGTACTTC. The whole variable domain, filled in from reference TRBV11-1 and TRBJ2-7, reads EAEVAQSPRYKITEKSQAVAFWCDPISGHATLYWYRQILGQGPELLVQFQDESVVDDSQLPKDRFSAERLKGVDSTLKIQPAELGDSAMYLCASSLAGVYEQYFGPGTRLTVT.

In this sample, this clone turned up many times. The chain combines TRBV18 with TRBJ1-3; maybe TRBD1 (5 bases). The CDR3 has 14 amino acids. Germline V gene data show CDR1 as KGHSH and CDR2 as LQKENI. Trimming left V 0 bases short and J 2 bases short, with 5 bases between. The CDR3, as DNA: TGTGCCAGCTCACCACCGACAGCTGGAAACACCATATATTTT. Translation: CASSPPTAGNTIYF.

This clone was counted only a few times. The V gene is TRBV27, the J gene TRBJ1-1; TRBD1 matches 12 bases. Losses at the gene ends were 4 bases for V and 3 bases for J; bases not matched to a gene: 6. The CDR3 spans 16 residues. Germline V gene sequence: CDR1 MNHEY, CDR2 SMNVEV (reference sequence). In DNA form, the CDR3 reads TGTGCCAGCAGTTCGCCGGGACAGGGGGCTTACACTGAAGCTTTCTTT. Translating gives CASSSPGQGAYTEAFF.

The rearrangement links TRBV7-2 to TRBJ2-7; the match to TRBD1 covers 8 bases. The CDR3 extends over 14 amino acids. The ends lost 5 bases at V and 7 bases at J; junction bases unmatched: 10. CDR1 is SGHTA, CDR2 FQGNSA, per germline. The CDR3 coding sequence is TGTGCCAGCAGCCAGCAGGGGGGACAGGAAGAGCAGTACTTC. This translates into CASSQQGGQEEQYF.

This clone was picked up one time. The CDR3 bases are TGTGCCAGCAGCGACATAAGGACAGATACGCAGTATTTT. It is translated as CASSDIRTDTQYF. The genes are TRBV7-9 and TRBJ2-3; D remains unclear. This CDR3 has 13 amino acids. The V gene's germline CDR1 is SEHNR and CDR2 FQNEAQ (reference sequence). The germline V and J ends were trimmed by 5 bases and 3 bases, with 9 bases remaining between them.

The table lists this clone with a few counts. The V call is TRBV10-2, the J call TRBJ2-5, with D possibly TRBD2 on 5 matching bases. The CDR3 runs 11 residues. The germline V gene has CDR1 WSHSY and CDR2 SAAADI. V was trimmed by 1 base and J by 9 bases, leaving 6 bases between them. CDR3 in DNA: TGCGCCAGCAGTGAGTACGGGGCCCAGTACTTC. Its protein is CASSEYGAQYF.

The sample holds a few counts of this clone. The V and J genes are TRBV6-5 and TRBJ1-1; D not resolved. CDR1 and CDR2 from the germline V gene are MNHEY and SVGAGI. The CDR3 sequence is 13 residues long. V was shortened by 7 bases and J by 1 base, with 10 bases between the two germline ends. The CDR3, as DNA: TGTGCCAGCAAACACCGGGGGAACACTGAAGCTTTCTTT. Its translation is CASKHRGNTEAFF.

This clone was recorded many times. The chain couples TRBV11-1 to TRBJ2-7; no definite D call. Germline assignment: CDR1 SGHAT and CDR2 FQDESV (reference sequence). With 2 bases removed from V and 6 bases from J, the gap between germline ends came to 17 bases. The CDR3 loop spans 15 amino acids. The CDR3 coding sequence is TGTGCCAGCAGCTTAAGCGCGAGTCCGTCGGGCGAGCAGTACTTC. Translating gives CASSLSASPSGEQYF.

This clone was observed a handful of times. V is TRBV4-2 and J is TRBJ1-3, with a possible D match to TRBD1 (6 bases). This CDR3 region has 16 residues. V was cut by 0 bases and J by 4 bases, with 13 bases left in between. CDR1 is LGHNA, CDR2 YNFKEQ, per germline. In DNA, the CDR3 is TGTGCCAGCAGCCAAGATGGGGGGGCCGGAGGAAACACCATATATTTT. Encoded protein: CASSQDGGAGGNTIYF.

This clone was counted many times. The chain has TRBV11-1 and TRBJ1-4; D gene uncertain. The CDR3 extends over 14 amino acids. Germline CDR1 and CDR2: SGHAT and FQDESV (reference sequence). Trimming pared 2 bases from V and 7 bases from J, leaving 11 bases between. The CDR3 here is CASSLSPGAEKLFF. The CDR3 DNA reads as TGTGCCAGCAGCTTAAGCCCGGGCGCTGAAAAACTGTTTTTT.

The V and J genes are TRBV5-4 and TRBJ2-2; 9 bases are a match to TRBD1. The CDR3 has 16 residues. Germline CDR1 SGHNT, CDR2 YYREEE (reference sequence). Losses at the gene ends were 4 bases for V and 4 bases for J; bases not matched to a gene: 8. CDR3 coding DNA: TGTGCCAGCAGCCCCGGACAGGGGCCGGGCACCGGGGAGCTGTTTTTT. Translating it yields CASSPGQGPGTGELFF.

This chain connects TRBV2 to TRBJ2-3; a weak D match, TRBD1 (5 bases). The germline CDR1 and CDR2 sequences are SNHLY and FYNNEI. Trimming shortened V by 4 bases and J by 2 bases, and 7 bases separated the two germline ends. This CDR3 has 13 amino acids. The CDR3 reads CASSVGLTDTQYF. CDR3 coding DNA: TGTGCCAGCAGTGTGGGGCTCACAGATACGCAGTATTTT.

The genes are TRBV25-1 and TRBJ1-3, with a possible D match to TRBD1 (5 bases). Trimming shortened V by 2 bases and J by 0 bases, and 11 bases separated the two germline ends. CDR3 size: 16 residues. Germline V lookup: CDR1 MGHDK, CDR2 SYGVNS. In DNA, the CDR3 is TGTGCCAGCAGTGAAATGCAGGGAACCTCTGGAAACACCATATATTTT. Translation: CASSEMQGTSGNTIYF.

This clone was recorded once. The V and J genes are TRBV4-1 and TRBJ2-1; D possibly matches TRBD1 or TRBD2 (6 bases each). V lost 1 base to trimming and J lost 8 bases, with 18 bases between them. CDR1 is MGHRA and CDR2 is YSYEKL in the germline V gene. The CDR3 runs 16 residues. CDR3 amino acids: CASSQVGVSGAHEQFF. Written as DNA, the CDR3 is TGCGCCAGCAGCCAAGTGGGGGTCTCGGGGGCCCATGAGCAGTTCTTC.

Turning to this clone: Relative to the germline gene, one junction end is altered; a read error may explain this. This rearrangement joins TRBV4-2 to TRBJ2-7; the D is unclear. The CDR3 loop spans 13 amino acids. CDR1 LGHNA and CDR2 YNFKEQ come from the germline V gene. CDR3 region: CASSQDDGYGQYF. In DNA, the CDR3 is TGTGCCAGCAGCCAAGATGATGGCTACGGGCAGTACTTC.

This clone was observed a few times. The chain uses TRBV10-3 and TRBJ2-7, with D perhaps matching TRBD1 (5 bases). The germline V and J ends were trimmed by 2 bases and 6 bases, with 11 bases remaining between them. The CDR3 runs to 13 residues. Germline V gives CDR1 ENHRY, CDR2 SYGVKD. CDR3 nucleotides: TGTGCCATCAGTGAGCCCGTAGGGGTCGAGCAGTACTTC. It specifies CAISEPVGVEQYF.

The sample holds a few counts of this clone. The CDR3, as DNA: TGTGCCAGCAGCCAACCCACGGGAACGGCAGGGAACACTGAAGCTTTCTTT. It codes for CASSQPTGTAGNTEAFF. The J gene is TRBJ1-1, the V gene TRBV14; no definite D call. The V and J ends lost 2 bases and 1 base respectively, with 17 bases between them. Germline CDR1 and CDR2: SGHDN and FVKESK. This CDR3 contains 17 residues. Combining the CDR3 with reference TRBV14 and TRBJ1-1 gives the whole variable domain EAGVTQFPSHSVIEKGQTVTLRCDPISGHDNLYWYRRVMGKEIKFLLHFVKESKQDESGMPNNRFLAERTGGTYSTLKVQPAELEDSGVYFCASSQPTGTAGNTEAFFGQGTRLTVV.

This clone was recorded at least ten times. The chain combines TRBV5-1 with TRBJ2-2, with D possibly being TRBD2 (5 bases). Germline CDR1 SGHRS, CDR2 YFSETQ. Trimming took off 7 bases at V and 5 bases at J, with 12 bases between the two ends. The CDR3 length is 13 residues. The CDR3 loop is CASRTGETGELFF. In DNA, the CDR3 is TGCGCCAGCCGAACCGGGGAAACCGGGGAGCTGTTTTTT.

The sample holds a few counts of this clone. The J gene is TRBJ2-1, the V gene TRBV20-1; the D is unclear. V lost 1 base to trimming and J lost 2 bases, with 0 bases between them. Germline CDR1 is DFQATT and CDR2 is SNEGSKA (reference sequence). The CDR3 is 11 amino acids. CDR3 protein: CSARAYNEQFF. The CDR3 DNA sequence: TGCAGTGCTAGAGCCTACAATGAGCAGTTCTTC.

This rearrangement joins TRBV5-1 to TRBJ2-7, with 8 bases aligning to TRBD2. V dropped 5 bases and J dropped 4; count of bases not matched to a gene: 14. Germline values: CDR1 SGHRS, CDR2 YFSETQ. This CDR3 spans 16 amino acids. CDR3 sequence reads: CASRQVSGSPPYEQYF. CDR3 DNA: TGCGCCAGCAGGCAGGTCAGCGGGAGTCCCCCTTACGAGCAGTACTTC.

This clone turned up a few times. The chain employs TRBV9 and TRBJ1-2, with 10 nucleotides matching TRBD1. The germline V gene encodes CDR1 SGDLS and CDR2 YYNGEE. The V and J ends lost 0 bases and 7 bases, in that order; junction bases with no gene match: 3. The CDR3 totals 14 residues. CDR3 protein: CASSVATGGGGYTF. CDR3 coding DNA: TGTGCCAGCAGCGTAGCGACAGGGGGCGGTGGCTACACCTTC.

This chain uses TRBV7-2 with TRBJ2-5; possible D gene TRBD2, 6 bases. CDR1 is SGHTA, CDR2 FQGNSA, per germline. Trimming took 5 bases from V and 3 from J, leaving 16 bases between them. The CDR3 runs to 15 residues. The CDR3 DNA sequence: TGTGCCAGCAGCCCGGGACCCGGAGGGAAAGAGACCCAGTACTTC. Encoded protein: CASSPGPGGKETQYF.

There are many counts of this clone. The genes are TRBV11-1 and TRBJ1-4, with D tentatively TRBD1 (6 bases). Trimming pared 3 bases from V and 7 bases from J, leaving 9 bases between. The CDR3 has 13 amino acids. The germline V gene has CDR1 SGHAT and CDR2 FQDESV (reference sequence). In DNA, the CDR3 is TGTGCCAGCAGCTTCACAGGGAGTGAAAAACTGTTTTTT. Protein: CASSFTGSEKLFF.

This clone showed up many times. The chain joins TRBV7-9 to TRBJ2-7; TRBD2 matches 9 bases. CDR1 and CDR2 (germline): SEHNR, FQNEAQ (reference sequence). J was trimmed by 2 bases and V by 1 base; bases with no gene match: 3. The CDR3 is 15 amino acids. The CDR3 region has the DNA TGTGCCAGCAGCTTAGGGCTAGCGGGGCCCTACGAGCAGTACTTC. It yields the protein CASSLGLAGPYEQYF. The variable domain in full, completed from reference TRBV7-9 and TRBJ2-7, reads DTGVSQNPRHKITKRGQNVTFRCDPISEHNRLYWYRQTLGQGPEFLTYFQNEAQLEKSRLLSDRFSAERPKGSFSTLEIQRTEQGDSAMYLCASSLGLAGPYEQYFGPGTRLTVT.